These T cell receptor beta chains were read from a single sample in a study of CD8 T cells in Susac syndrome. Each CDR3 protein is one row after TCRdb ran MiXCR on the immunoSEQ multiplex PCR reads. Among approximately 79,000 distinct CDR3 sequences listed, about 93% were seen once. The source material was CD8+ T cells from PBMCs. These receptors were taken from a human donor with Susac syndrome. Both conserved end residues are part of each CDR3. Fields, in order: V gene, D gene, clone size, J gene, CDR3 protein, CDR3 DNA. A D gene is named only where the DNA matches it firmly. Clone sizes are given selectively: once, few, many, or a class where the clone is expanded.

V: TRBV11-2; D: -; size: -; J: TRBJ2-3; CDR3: CASSPYSGTGDTQYF; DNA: TGTGCCAGCAGTCCATATAGCGGAACAGGAGATACGCAGTATTTT
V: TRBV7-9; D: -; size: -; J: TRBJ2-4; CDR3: CASSDETGFYIQYF; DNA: TGTGCCAGCAGTGACGAAACAGGGTTCTACATTCAGTACTTC
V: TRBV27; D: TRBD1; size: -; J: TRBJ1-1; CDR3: CASGPPTGDLRFMNTEAFF; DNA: TGTGCCAGCGGCCCCCCAACAGGGGACCTTAGATTTATGAACACTGAAGCTTTCTTT
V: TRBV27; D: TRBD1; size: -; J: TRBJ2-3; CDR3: CASSQQTGVGADTQYF; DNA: TGTGCCAGCAGTCAACAAACAGGGGTGGGGGCAGATACGCAGTATTTT
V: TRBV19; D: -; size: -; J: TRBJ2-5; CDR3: CASSIAGQALQETQYF; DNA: TGTGCCAGTAGTATTGCGGGCCAGGCGCTTCAAGAGACCCAGTACTTC
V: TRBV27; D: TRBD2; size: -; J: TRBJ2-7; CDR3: CASSLRGLAGESLGEQYF; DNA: TGTGCCAGCAGTTTAAGGGGACTAGCGGGAGAATCCTTAGGTGAGCAGTACTTC
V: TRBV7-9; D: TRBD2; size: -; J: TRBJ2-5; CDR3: CASSSSLAGGLRETQYF; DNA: TGTGCCAGCAGCTCTTCACTAGCGGGGGGGCTAAGGGAGACCCAGTACTTC
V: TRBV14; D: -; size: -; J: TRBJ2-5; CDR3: CASSQGSVYQETQYF; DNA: TGTGCCAGCAGCCAAGGGTCGGTGTACCAAGAGACCCAGTACTTC
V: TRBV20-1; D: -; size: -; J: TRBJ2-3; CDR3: CSARAISGGRTDTQYF; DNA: TGCAGTGCTAGAGCGATATCGGGGGGCCGCACAGATACGCAGTATTTT
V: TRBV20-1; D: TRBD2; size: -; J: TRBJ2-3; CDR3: CSAILAGLYGTDTQYF; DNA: TGCAGTGCTATCCTAGCGGGACTTTATGGGACAGATACGCAGTATTTT
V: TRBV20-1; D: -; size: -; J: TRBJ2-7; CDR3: CSLRGAGEQYF; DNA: TGCAGTCTGCGAGGGGCGGGGGAGCAGTACTTC
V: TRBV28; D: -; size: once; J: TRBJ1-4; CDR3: CASISTTNEKLFF; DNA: TGTGCCAGCATCTCCACTACTAATGAAAAACTGTTTTTT
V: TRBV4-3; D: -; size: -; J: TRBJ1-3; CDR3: CASSQDSPQTEGNTIYF; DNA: TGCGCCAGCAGCCAAGATTCCCCCCAGACAGAAGGAAACACCATATATTTT
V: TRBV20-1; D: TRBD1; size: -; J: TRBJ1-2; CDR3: CSARDRLVPGGYGYTF; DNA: TGCAGTGCTAGAGATCGGCTCGTTCCAGGGGGCTATGGCTACACCTTC
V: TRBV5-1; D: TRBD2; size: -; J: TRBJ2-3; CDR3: CASSSPGLGGPYTDTQYF; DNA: TGCGCCAGCAGCTCACCGGGACTAGGAGGCCCTTACACAGATACGCAGTATTTT
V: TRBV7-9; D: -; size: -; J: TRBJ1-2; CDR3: CASSFVRALGYGYTF; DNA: TGTGCCAGCAGCTTTGTAAGAGCCTTGGGTTATGGCTACACCTTC
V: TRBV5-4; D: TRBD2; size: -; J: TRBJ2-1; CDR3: CASSSGAGLPGEGFF; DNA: TGTGCCAGCAGCTCTGGAGCGGGCCTCCCGGGGGAGGGGTTCTTC
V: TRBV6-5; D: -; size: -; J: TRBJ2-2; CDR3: CASSYSGGQYTGELFF; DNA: TGTGCCAGCAGTTACTCAGGCGGACAATACACCGGGGAGCTGTTTTTT
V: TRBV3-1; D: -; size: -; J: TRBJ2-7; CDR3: CASSQQGSYEQYF; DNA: TGTGCCAGCAGCCAACAGGGATCCTACGAGCAGTACTTC
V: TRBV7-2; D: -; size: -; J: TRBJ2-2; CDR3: CASSYQGTGELFF; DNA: TGTGCCAGCAGCTACCAGGGCACCGGGGAGCTGTTTTTT
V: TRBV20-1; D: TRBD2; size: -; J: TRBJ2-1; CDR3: CSAPRFSGSAYNEQFF; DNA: TGCAGTGCCCCAAGATTTAGCGGGTCTGCCTACAATGAGCAGTTCTTC
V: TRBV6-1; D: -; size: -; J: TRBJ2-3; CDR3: CASTILRDPQQYF; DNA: TGTGCCAGCACCATTTTACGGGACCCACAGCAGTATTTT
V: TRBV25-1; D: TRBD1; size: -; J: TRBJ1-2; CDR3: CASSEWTGEANYGYTF; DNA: TGTGCCAGCAGTGAATGGACAGGCGAAGCTAACTATGGCTACACCTTC
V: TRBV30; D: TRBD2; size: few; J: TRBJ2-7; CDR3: CAWSVNGEGEQYF; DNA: TGTGCCTGGAGTGTAAATGGGGAGGGAGAGCAGTACTTC
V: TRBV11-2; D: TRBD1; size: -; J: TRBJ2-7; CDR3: CASSSTRGDRPTYEQYF; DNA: TGTGCCAGCAGCTCGACTAGGGGGGACAGGCCGACCTACGAGCAGTACTTC
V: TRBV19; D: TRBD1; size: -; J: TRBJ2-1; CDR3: CASSADRTYNEQFF; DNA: TGTGCCAGTAGTGCGGACAGGACTTACAATGAGCAGTTCTTC
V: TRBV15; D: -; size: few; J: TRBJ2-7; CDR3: CATRQGATSYEQYF; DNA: TGTGCCACCAGACAGGGTGCGACGTCCTACGAGCAGTACTTC
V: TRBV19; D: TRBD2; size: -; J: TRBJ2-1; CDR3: CASTASGNWNEQFF; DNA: TGTGCCAGTACAGCTAGCGGGAACTGGAATGAGCAGTTCTTC
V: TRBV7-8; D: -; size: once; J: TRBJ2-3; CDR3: CASSSTGPFSTDTQYF; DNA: TGTGCCAGCAGCTCGACAGGACCGTTTAGCACAGATACGCAGTATTTT
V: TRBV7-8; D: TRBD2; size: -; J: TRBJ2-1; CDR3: CASSLLRREGRPREQFF; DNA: TGTGCCAGCAGCTTGCTTAGGCGGGAGGGCCGTCCCAGGGAGCAGTTCTTC
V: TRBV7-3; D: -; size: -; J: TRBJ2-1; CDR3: CASSLGGRYNEQFF; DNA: TGTGCCAGCAGCTTAGGCGGGCGGTACAATGAGCAGTTCTTC
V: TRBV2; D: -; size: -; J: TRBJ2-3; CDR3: CASRSSVSTDTQYF; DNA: TGTGCCAGCAGGTCTAGCGTTAGCACAGATACGCAGTATTTT
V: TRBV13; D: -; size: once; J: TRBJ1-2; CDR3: CASSSKGGSSYGYTF; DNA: TGTGCCAGCAGCTCCAAAGGCGGGAGTTCCTATGGCTACACCTTC
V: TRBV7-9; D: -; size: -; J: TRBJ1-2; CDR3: CASSEGVPMDGYTF; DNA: TGTGCCAGCAGCGAGGGGGTCCCTATGGATGGCTACACCTTC